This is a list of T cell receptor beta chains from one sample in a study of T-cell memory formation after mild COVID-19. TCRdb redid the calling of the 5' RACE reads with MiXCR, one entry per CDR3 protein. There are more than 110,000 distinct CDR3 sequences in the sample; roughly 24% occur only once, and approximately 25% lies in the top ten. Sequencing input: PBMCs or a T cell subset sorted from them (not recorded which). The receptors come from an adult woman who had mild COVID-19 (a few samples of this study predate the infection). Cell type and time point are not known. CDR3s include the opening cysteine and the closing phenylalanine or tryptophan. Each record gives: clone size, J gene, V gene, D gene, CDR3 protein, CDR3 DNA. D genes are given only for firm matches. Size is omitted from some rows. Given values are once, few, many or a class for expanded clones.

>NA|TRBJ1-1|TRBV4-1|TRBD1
CASSQTGGSEAFF
TGCGCCAGCAGCCAGACAGGGGGGTCTGAAGCTTTCTTT
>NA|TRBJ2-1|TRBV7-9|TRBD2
CASSPTSGSFNEQFF
TGTGCCAGCAGCCCTACTAGCGGGAGTTTCAATGAGCAGTTCTTC
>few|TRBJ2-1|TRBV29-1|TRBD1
CSGVDRETYNEQFF
TGCAGCGGGGTGGACAGGGAGACCTACAATGAGCAGTTCTTC
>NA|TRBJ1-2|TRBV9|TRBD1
CASSVARDRGGYGYTF
TGTGCCAGCAGCGTAGCTAGGGACAGGGGAGGCTATGGCTACACCTTC
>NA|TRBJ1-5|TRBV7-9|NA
CASSLGQGGEPQHF
TGTGCCAGCAGCTTAGGCCAGGGAGGGGAGCCCCAGCATTTT
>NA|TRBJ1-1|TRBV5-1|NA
CASSSKRGEPQEAFF
TGCGCCAGCAGTAGTAAGAGGGGGGAACCCCAAGAAGCTTTCTTT
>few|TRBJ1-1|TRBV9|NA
CASSVGVMNTEAFF
TGTGCCAGCAGCGTAGGAGTCATGAACACTGAAGCTTTCTTT
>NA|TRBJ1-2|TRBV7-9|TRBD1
CASSVNPGQIYGYTF
TGTGCCAGCAGCGTCAACCCGGGACAGATTTATGGCTACACCTTC
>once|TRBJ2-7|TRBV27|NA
CASSTGPGSNEQYF
TGTGCCAGCAGTACAGGGCCTGGAAGCAACGAGCAGTACTTC
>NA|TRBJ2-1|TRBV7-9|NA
CASRADSSYNEQFF
TGTGCCAGCAGAGCTGACAGCTCCTACAATGAGCAGTTCTTC
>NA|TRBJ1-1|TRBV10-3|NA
CAISGVNTEAFF
TGTGCCATCAGTGGAGTGAACACTGAAGCTTTCTTT
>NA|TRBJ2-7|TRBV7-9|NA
CASSRGTFYEQYF
TGTGCCAGCAGCCGGGGCACGTTCTACGAGCAGTACTTC
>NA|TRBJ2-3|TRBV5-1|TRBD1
CASSWGTGMADTQYF
TGCGCCAGCAGCTGGGGGACAGGGATGGCAGATACGCAGTATTTT
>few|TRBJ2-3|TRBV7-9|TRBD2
CASSLAGSGSADTQYF
TGTGCCAGCAGCTTAGCGGGGAGCGGGAGTGCAGATACGCAGTATTTT
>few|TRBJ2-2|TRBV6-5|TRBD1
CASSRTGTGGIHGELFF
TGTGCCAGCAGTCGAACCGGGACAGGGGGCATTCACGGGGAGCTGTTTTTT
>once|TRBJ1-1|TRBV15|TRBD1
CATSGDRMNTEAFF
TGTGCCACCAGCGGGGACAGGATGAACACTGAAGCTTTCTTT
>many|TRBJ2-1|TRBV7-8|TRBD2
CASSLAGRGEQFF
TGTGCCAGCAGCTTAGCAGGGAGGGGTGAGCAGTTCTTC
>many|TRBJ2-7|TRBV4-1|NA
CASSQAITKGEQYF
TGCGCCAGCAGCCAGGCTATTACCAAGGGCGAGCAGTACTTC
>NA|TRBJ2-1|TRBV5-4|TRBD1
CASSFILQGLGEQFF
TGTGCCAGCAGCTTCATTCTACAGGGGTTGGGTGAGCAGTTCTTC
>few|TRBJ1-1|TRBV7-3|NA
CASSLNPGEEAFF
TGTGCCAGCAGCTTAAACCCCGGGGAGGAAGCTTTCTTT
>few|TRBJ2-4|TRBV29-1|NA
CSAPVNRYF
TGCAGCGCACCGGTAAATAGGTACTTC
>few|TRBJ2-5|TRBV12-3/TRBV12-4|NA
CASSIPGTSPETQYF
TGTGCCAGCAGTATACCGGGAACGTCCCCGGAGACCCAGTACTTC
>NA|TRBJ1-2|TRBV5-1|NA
CASSETRVTNYTF
TGCGCCAGCAGCGAAACCCGCGTGACCAATTACACCTTC
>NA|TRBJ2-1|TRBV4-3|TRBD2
CASSQDRTSGEQFF
TGCGCCAGCAGCCAAGATCGGACTAGCGGTGAGCAGTTCTTC
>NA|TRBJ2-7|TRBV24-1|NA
CATSESGYEQYF
TGTGCCACCAGTGAGTCGGGCTACGAGCAGTACTTC
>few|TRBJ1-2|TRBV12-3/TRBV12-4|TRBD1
CASSLAPPTGNYGYTF
TGTGCCAGCAGTTTAGCTCCCCCGACAGGGAACTATGGCTACACCTTC
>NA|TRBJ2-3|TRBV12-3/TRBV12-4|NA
CASSSLTSTDTQYF
TGTGCCAGCAGTTCCCTTACAAGCACAGATACGCAGTATTTT
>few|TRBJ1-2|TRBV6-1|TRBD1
CASSEAPTGGYSGYTF
TGTGCCAGCAGTGAAGCCCCAACAGGGGGCTACAGTGGCTACACCTTC